Listed below are T cell receptor beta chains from one sample, sequenced in a study of blood T cell repertoires in COVID-19. TCRdb's copy holds only in-frame clones and misses some; the assay was immunoSEQ multiplex PCR. This sample carries 200,000 to 250,000 clones, 86% of them seen once, and the ten largest clones take 3% to 4.5%. The sequencing input was PBMCs or T cells enriched from blood (not recorded which). These receptors all come from a woman aged 40 to 50 with acute COVID-19. CDR3s include the opening cysteine and the closing phenylalanine or tryptophan. Each record gives: CDR3 DNA, CDR3 protein, clone size, J gene, D gene, CDR3 length, V gene. The D gene is left open where the match is weak. Clone size, where shown, is once, few, many, or a class for clones that have expanded.

cdr3_nt: TGTGCCAGCAGCCAAGATCGGACTAGCGGGGCAAGCTCCTACGAGCAGTACTTC
cdr3_aa: CASSQDRTSGASSYEQYF
clone_size: NA
j_call: TRBJ2-7
d_call: TRBD2
cdr3_length: 18
v_call: TRBV14

cdr3_nt: TGTGCCAGCAGAGCAGGGAGGGCGGCTAATGAAAAACTGTTTTTT
cdr3_aa: CASRAGRAANEKLFF
clone_size: once
j_call: TRBJ1-4
d_call: NA
cdr3_length: 15
v_call: TRBV6-5

cdr3_nt: TGTGCCAGCAGCCGGGGTGGACAGGTAGACTATGGCTACACCTTC
cdr3_aa: CASSRGGQVDYGYTF
clone_size: few
j_call: TRBJ1-2
d_call: TRBD1
cdr3_length: 15
v_call: TRBV5-4

cdr3_nt: TGTGCCAGCAGCCAAACTCCCTACAGGGGCGTTAACGGCTACACCTTC
cdr3_aa: CASSQTPYRGVNGYTF
clone_size: NA
j_call: TRBJ1-2
d_call: TRBD1
cdr3_length: 16
v_call: TRBV9

cdr3_nt: TGTGCCAGCAGTTACTCCGGACAGGTCTTCTATGGCTACACCTTC
cdr3_aa: CASSYSGQVFYGYTF
clone_size: NA
j_call: TRBJ1-2
d_call: TRBD1
cdr3_length: 15
v_call: TRBV6-5

cdr3_nt: TGTGCCACCAGTGGACAGTACACTGAAGCTTTCTTT
cdr3_aa: CATSGQYTEAFF
clone_size: NA
j_call: TRBJ1-1
d_call: NA
cdr3_length: 12
v_call: TRBV24-1

cdr3_nt: TGTGCCAGCAGCTTCGGTGTCCTACCGAGCTCTGGAAACACCATATATTTT
cdr3_aa: CASSFGVLPSSGNTIYF
clone_size: few
j_call: TRBJ1-3
d_call: NA
cdr3_length: 17
v_call: TRBV7-9

cdr3_nt: TGTGCCAGCTCACCAGAGACAGCCGTCACTGAAGCTTTCTTT
cdr3_aa: CASSPETAVTEAFF
clone_size: once
j_call: TRBJ1-1
d_call: NA
cdr3_length: 14
v_call: TRBV18

cdr3_nt: TGCAGCGTTGAAGATCTAGGACAGGGAAGTGCTGAAGCTTTCTTT
cdr3_aa: CSVEDLGQGSAEAFF
clone_size: NA
j_call: TRBJ1-1
d_call: TRBD1
cdr3_length: 15
v_call: TRBV29-1

cdr3_nt: TGTGCCAGTAGTATAGCGGCAGCTCAGGGGCCCCAGCATTTT
cdr3_aa: CASSIAAAQGPQHF
clone_size: NA
j_call: TRBJ1-5
d_call: NA
cdr3_length: 14
v_call: TRBV19

cdr3_nt: TGCGCCAGCAGCCACCCACAGCAGATGGGCACTGAAGCTTTCTTT
cdr3_aa: CASSHPQQMGTEAFF
clone_size: once
j_call: TRBJ1-1
d_call: NA
cdr3_length: 15
v_call: TRBV5-1

cdr3_nt: TGTGCCAGCAGTTATGGGGCCGCTATAAACTATGGCTACACCTTC
cdr3_aa: CASSYGAAINYGYTF
clone_size: NA
j_call: TRBJ1-2
d_call: NA
cdr3_length: 15
v_call: TRBV6-2/TRBV6-3

cdr3_nt: TGTGCCACCAGCGAGGGACAGACCACCGGGGAGCTGTTTTTT
cdr3_aa: CATSEGQTTGELFF
clone_size: NA
j_call: TRBJ2-2
d_call: TRBD1
cdr3_length: 14
v_call: TRBV15

cdr3_nt: TGTGCCAGCAGCTTACGAGGGTTTGCAACTAATGAAAAACTGTTTTTT
cdr3_aa: CASSLRGFATNEKLFF
clone_size: NA
j_call: TRBJ1-4
d_call: NA
cdr3_length: 16
v_call: TRBV5-5

cdr3_nt: TGTGCCAGCAGCGTAGGAGCGGGGGGGCCTGGATTTGAGCAGTTCTTC
cdr3_aa: CASSVGAGGPGFEQFF
clone_size: NA
j_call: TRBJ2-1
d_call: TRBD2
cdr3_length: 16
v_call: TRBV9

cdr3_nt: TGTGCCACCAGTGACGCTAGCGGGCTAACCTACAATGAGCAGTTCTTC
cdr3_aa: CATSDASGLTYNEQFF
clone_size: once
j_call: TRBJ2-1
d_call: TRBD2
cdr3_length: 16
v_call: TRBV24-1

cdr3_nt: TGTGCCAGCAGTCCCCGACTTGAAAGCTCCTACAATGAGCAGTTCTTC
cdr3_aa: CASSPRLESSYNEQFF
clone_size: NA
j_call: TRBJ2-1
d_call: NA
cdr3_length: 16
v_call: TRBV6-4

cdr3_nt: TGTGCCAGCAGCTTAGAGGCAGGGGGAGGCTACACCTTC
cdr3_aa: CASSLEAGGGYTF
clone_size: NA
j_call: TRBJ1-2
d_call: TRBD1
cdr3_length: 13
v_call: TRBV7-9

cdr3_nt: TGTGCCACCAGCAGAGCAGGGGTCCCTGGAAACACCATATATTTT
cdr3_aa: CATSRAGVPGNTIYF
clone_size: NA
j_call: TRBJ1-3
d_call: NA
cdr3_length: 15
v_call: TRBV15

cdr3_nt: TGTGCCAGCAGCTTCGCGGGCGGCACTGAAGCTTTCTTT
cdr3_aa: CASSFAGGTEAFF
clone_size: NA
j_call: TRBJ1-1
d_call: NA
cdr3_length: 13
v_call: TRBV11-2

cdr3_nt: TGCAGCGTGGCAGCGGCAGTCCCTAACTATGGCTACACCTTC
cdr3_aa: CSVAAAVPNYGYTF
clone_size: NA
j_call: TRBJ1-2
d_call: NA
cdr3_length: 14
v_call: TRBV29-1

cdr3_nt: TGTGCCAGTCGATGGGGTGCAGGGACGAACACCGGGGAGCTGTTTTTT
cdr3_aa: CASRWGAGTNTGELFF
clone_size: NA
j_call: TRBJ2-2
d_call: NA
cdr3_length: 16
v_call: TRBV19

cdr3_nt: TGTGCCAGCAGCCCCCCCCGGGTCCCAGATACGCAGTATTTT
cdr3_aa: CASSPPRVPDTQYF
clone_size: NA
j_call: TRBJ2-3
d_call: NA
cdr3_length: 14
v_call: TRBV11-3

cdr3_nt: TGTGCCTATACCCCCGCGGACAGCGATTTCTCTGGAAACACCATATATTTT
cdr3_aa: CAYTPADSDFSGNTIYF
clone_size: NA
j_call: TRBJ1-3
d_call: NA
cdr3_length: 17
v_call: TRBV2

cdr3_nt: TGTGCCAGCAGCAAAGCGAGGTACACTGAAGCTTTCTTT
cdr3_aa: CASSKARYTEAFF
clone_size: NA
j_call: TRBJ1-1
d_call: NA
cdr3_length: 13
v_call: TRBV21-1

cdr3_nt: TGTGCCACCAGCAGAGGACAGGGAGAGCAGCCCCAGCATTTT
cdr3_aa: CATSRGQGEQPQHF
clone_size: NA
j_call: TRBJ1-5
d_call: TRBD1
cdr3_length: 14
v_call: TRBV15

cdr3_nt: TGTGCCAGCAGCCCAATTGGAGGCGGGGGGGCTGGCACAGATACGCAGTATTTT
cdr3_aa: CASSPIGGGGAGTDTQYF
clone_size: once
j_call: TRBJ2-3
d_call: TRBD2
cdr3_length: 18
v_call: TRBV7-9

cdr3_nt: TGTGCCAGCAGTGATGGGACAGGGCTTAATTCACCCCTCCACTTT
cdr3_aa: CASSDGTGLNSPLHF
clone_size: NA
j_call: TRBJ1-6
d_call: TRBD1
cdr3_length: 15
v_call: TRBV6-4

cdr3_nt: TGTGCCAGCAGCCCTCTTCCAGGGAGCTACACCTTC
cdr3_aa: CASSPLPGSYTF
clone_size: NA
j_call: TRBJ1-2
d_call: NA
cdr3_length: 12
v_call: TRBV7-9

cdr3_nt: TGTGCCAGCACCCGGACTTCTTACAATGAGCAGTTCTTC
cdr3_aa: CASTRTSYNEQFF
clone_size: NA
j_call: TRBJ2-1
d_call: NA
cdr3_length: 13
v_call: TRBV2

cdr3_nt: TGTGCCAGCAGATCACACCTCGGAGGGTCAGACTATGGCTACACCTTC
cdr3_aa: CASRSHLGGSDYGYTF
clone_size: NA
j_call: TRBJ1-2
d_call: NA
cdr3_length: 16
v_call: TRBV27

cdr3_nt: TGCGCCAGCAACCCAAACAGGTTTCGGAATCAGCCCCAGCATTTT
cdr3_aa: CASNPNRFRNQPQHF
clone_size: NA
j_call: TRBJ1-5
d_call: NA
cdr3_length: 15
v_call: TRBV5-1

cdr3_nt: TGTGCCAGTAGTAAAGATACACAGGGGCCATTTTCTGAAGCTTTCTTT
cdr3_aa: CASSKDTQGPFSEAFF
clone_size: NA
j_call: TRBJ1-1
d_call: TRBD1
cdr3_length: 16
v_call: TRBV19

cdr3_nt: TGTGCCAGCAGCAAAAGGAGGGGGCAGGCCAGTGAAAAACTGTTTTTT
cdr3_aa: CASSKRRGQASEKLFF
clone_size: NA
j_call: TRBJ1-4
d_call: NA
cdr3_length: 16
v_call: TRBV21-1

cdr3_nt: TGTGCCAGCAGCGTAGGACAGAGTATCGGAAACGAGCAGTACTTC
cdr3_aa: CASSVGQSIGNEQYF
clone_size: NA
j_call: TRBJ2-7
d_call: NA
cdr3_length: 15
v_call: TRBV9

cdr3_nt: TGTGCTAGTGCCCGGGGTGAAGCTTTCTTT
cdr3_aa: CASARGEAFF
clone_size: NA
j_call: TRBJ1-1
d_call: NA
cdr3_length: 10
v_call: TRBV12-5

cdr3_nt: TGTGCCAGCAGCTTGAATAGTGAAAAACTGTTTTTT
cdr3_aa: CASSLNSEKLFF
clone_size: NA
j_call: TRBJ1-4
d_call: NA
cdr3_length: 12
v_call: TRBV5-4

cdr3_nt: TGTGCCAGCAGCAAAGATCGGGCCGGGGGACTGTTTTTT
cdr3_aa: CASSKDRAGGLFF
clone_size: NA
j_call: TRBJ2-2
d_call: NA
cdr3_length: 13
v_call: TRBV7-8

cdr3_nt: TGTGCCAGCAGATCCTCAGGGGGCACTGAAGCTTTCTTT
cdr3_aa: CASRSSGGTEAFF
clone_size: once
j_call: TRBJ1-1
d_call: TRBD1
cdr3_length: 13
v_call: TRBV5-8

cdr3_nt: TGTGCCAGCAGCTTAATGCGCGGGGGGCCAGGGTCCCAGTACTTC
cdr3_aa: CASSLMRGGPGSQYF
clone_size: few
j_call: TRBJ2-5
d_call: TRBD2
cdr3_length: 15
v_call: TRBV7-9

cdr3_nt: TGTGCCAGCAGCCAAGACGGGGTAAACGGCTACACCTTC
cdr3_aa: CASSQDGVNGYTF
clone_size: NA
j_call: TRBJ1-2
d_call: NA
cdr3_length: 13
v_call: TRBV3-1/TRBV3-2

cdr3_nt: TGTGCCAGCAGTTTATTCGGCAGGGGGAACACTGAAGCTTTCTTT
cdr3_aa: CASSLFGRGNTEAFF
clone_size: NA
j_call: TRBJ1-1
d_call: NA
cdr3_length: 15
v_call: TRBV27